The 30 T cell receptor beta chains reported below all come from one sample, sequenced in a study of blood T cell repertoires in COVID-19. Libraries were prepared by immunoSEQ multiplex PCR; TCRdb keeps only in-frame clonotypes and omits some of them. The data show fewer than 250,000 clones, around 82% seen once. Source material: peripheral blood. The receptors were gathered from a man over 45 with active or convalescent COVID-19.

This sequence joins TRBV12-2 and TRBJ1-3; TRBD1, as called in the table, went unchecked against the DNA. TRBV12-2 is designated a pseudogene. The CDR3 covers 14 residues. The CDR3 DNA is TGTGCAAGTCGCTTTCAGGGGGCTGGAAACACCATATATTTT. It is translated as CASRFQGAGNTIYF.

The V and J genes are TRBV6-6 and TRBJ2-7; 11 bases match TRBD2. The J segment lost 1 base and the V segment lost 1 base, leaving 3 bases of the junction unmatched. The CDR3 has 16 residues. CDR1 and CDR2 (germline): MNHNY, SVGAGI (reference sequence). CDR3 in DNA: TGTGCCAGCAGTTACTTAGCGGGAGGGGTTTCCTACGAGCAGTACTTC. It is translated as CASSYLAGGVSYEQYF.

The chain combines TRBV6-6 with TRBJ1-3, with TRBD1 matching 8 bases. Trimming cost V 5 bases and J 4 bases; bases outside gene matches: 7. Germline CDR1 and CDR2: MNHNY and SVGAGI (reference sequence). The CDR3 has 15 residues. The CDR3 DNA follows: TGTGCCAGCAGTCCTCCGGGACAGGAGGGAAACACCATATATTTT. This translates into CASSPPGQEGNTIYF.

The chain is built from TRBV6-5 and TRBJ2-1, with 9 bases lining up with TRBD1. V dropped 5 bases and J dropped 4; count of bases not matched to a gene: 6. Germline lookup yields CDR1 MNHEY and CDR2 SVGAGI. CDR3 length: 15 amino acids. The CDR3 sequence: CASSIYRGQYNEQFF. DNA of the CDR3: TGTGCCAGCAGTATCTACAGGGGGCAGTACAATGAGCAGTTCTTC.

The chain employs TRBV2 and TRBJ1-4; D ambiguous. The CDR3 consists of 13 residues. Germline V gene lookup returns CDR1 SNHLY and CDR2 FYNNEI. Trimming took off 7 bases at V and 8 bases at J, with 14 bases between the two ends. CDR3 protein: CASTFKGGEKLFF. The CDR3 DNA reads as TGTGCCAGCACGTTTAAGGGCGGGGAAAAACTGTTTTTT.

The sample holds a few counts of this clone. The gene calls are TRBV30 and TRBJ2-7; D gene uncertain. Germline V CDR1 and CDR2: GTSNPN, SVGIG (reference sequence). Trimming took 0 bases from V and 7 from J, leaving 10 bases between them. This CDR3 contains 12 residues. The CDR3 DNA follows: TGTGCCTGGAGTGTAATTAACAGTGAGCAGTACTTC. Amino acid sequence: CAWSVINSEQYF. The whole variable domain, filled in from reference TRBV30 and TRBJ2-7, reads SQTIHQWPATLVQPVGSPLSLECTVEGTSNPNLYWYRQAAGRGLQLLFYSVGIGQISSEVPQNLSASRPQDRQFILSSKKLLLSDSGFYLCAWSVINSEQYFGPGTRLTVT.

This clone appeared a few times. The CDR3 nucleotides read TGTGCCAGCAGGGTCGACAGGGGGCCCTCGAATCAGCCCCAGCATTTT. It is translated as CASRVDRGPSNQPQHF. The V call is TRBV2, the J call TRBJ1-5; 10 bases line up with TRBD1. Germline CDR1 is SNHLY and CDR2 is FYNNEI. The CDR3 runs 16 residues. The trim removed 6 bases at V and 4 bases at J, leaving 9 bases unmatched.

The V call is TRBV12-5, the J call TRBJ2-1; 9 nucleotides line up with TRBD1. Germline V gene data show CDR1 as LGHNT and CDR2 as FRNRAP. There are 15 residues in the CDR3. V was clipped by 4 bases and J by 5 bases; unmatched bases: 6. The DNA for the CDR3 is TGTGCTAGTGGTTCCCACAGGGGGCTCGACAATGAGCAGTTCTTC. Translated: CASGSHRGLDNEQFF.

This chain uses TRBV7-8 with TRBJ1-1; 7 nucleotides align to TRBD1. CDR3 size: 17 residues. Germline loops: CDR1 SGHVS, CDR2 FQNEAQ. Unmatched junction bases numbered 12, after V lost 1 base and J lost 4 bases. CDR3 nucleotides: TGTGCCAGCAGCTTAGAGGGTCGGGGACAGAGGGCCACTGAAGCTTTCTTT. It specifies CASSLEGRGQRATEAFF.

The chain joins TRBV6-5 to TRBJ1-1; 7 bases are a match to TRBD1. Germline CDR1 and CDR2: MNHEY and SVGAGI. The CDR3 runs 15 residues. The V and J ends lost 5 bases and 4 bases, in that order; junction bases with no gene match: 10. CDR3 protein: CASSLNRGPSTEAFF. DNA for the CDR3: TGTGCCAGCAGTCTAAACAGGGGACCTTCCACTGAAGCTTTCTTT.

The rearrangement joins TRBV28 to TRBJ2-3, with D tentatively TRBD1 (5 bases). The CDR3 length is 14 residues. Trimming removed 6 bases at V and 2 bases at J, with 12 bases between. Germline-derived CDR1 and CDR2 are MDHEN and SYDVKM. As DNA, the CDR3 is TGTGCCAGCAGAGACTGGGGCCTCACAGATACGCAGTATTTT. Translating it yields CASRDWGLTDTQYF. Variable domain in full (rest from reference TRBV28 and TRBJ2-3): DVKVTQSSRYLVKRTGEKVFLECVQDMDHENMFWYRQDPGLGLRLIYFSYDVKMKEKGDIPEGYSVSREKKERFSLILESASTNQTSMYLCASRDWGLTDTQYFGPGTRLTVL.

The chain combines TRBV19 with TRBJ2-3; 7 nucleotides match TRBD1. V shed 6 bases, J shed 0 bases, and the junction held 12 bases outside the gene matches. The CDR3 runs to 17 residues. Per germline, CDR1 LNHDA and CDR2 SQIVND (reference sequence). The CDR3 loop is CASRAGGVGQSTDTQYF. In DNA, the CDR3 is TGTGCCAGTAGGGCAGGGGGTGTCGGACAGAGCACAGATACGCAGTATTTT.

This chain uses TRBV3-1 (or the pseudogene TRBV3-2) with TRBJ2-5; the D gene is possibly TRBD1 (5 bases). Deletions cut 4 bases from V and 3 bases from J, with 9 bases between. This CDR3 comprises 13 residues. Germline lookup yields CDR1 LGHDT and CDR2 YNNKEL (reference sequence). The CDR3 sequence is CASSLIGEETQYF. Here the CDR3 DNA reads TGTGCCAGCAGCCTTATAGGGGAAGAGACCCAGTACTTC.

The CDR3: CASSFSTGVNSPLHF. In DNA, the CDR3 is TGTGCCAGCAGCTTTTCGACGGGTGTAAACTCACCCCTCCACTTT. This chain connects TRBV6-5 to TRBJ1-6; no clear D. Germline V gives CDR1 MNHEY, CDR2 SVGAGI. V shed 6 bases and J shed 10 bases, with 19 bases lying between them. The CDR3 runs to 15 residues.

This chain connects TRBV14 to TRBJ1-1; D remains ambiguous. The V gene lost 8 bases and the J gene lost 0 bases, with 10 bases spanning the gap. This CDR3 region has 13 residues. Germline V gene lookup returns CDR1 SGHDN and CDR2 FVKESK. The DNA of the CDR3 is TGTGCCAGCGGTAGAGGCATGAACACTGAAGCTTTCTTT. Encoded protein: CASGRGMNTEAFF.

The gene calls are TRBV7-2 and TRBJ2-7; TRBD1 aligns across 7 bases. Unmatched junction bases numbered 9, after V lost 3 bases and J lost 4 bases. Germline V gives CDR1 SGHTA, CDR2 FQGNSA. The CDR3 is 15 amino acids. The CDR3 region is CASSFSPGQTYEQYF. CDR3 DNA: TGTGCCAGCAGCTTTTCTCCGGGACAGACTTACGAGCAGTACTTC.

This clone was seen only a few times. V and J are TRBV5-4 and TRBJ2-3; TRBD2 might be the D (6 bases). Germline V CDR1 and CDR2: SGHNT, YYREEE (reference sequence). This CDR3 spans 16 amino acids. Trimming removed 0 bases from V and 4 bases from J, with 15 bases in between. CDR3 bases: TGTGCCAGCAGCTTGGGCGGGGATGGGGTGGCAGATACGCAGTATTTT. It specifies CASSLGGDGVADTQYF.

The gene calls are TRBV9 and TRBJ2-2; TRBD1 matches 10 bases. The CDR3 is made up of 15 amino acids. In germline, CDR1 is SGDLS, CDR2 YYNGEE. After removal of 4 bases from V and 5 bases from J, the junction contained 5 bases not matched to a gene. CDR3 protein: CASSTRQGATGELFF. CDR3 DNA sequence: TGTGCCAGCAGCACAAGACAGGGGGCAACCGGGGAGCTGTTTTTT.

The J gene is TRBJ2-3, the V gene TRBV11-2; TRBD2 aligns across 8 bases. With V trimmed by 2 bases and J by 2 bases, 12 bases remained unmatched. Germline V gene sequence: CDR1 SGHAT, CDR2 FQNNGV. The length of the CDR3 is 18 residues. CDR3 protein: CASSLIYGGRTLTDTQYF. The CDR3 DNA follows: TGTGCCAGCAGCTTAATATACGGCGGGAGGACCCTCACAGATACGCAGTATTTT.

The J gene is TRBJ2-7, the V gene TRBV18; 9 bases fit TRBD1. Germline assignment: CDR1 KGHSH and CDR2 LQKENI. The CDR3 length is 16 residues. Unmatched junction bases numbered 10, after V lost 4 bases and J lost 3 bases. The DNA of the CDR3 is TGTGCCAGCTCACTGGGGACAGGGCGGTTAGACTACGAGCAGTACTTC. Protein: CASSLGTGRLDYEQYF.

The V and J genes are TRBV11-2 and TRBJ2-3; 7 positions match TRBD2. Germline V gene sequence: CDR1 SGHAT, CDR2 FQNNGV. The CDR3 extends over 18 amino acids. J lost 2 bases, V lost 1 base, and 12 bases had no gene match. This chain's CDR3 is CASSLAPRGSGDTDTQYF. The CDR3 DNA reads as TGTGCCAGCAGCTTAGCCCCTCGTGGCAGCGGGGACACAGATACGCAGTATTTT.

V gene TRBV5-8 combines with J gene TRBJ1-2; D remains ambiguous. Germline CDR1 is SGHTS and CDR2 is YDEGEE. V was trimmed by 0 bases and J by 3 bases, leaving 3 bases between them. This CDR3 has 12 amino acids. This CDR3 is CASSLADYGYTF. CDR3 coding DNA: TGTGCCAGCAGCTTGGCGGACTATGGCTACACCTTC.

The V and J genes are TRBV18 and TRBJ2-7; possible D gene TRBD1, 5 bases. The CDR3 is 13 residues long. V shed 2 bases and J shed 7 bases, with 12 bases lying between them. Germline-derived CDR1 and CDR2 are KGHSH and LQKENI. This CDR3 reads CASSPSGAMEQYF. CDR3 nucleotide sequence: TGTGCCAGCTCACCATCTGGGGCGATGGAGCAGTACTTC.

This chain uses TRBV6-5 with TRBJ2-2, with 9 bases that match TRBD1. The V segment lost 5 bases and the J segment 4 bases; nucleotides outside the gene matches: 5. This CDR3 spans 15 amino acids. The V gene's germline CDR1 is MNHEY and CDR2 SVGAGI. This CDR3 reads CASSPGTGRTGELFF. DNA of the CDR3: TGTGCCAGCAGTCCCGGGACAGGGCGCACCGGGGAGCTGTTTTTT.

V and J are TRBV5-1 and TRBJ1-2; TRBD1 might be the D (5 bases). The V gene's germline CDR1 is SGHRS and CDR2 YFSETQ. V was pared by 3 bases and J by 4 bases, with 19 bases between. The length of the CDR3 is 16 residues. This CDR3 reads CASSYNTGRDRYGYTF. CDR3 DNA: TGCGCCAGCAGCTATAATACGGGCAGGGATCGCTATGGCTACACCTTC.

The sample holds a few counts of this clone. CDR3 nucleotide sequence: TGTGCCAGCAGTGGAGATTACGAGCAGTACTTC. Protein sequence: CASSGDYEQYF. This sequence joins TRBV12-3 or TRBV12-4 and TRBJ2-7; D ambiguous. The CDR3 is made up of 11 amino acids. Trimming pared 5 bases from V and 4 bases from J, leaving 6 bases between.

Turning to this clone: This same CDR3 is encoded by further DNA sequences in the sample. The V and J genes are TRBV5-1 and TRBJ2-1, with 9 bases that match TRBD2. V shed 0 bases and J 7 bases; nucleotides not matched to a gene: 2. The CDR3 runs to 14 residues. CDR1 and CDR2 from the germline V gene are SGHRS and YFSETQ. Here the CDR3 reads CASSLGLAGNEQFF. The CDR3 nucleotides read TGCGCCAGCAGCTTGGGCCTAGCGGGGAATGAGCAGTTCTTC.

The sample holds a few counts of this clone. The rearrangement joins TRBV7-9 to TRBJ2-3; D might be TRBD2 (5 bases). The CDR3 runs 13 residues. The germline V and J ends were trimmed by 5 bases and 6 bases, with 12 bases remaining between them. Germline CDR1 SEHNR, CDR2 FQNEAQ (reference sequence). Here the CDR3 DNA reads TGTGCCAGCAGCGAAACTAGTACTGATACGCAGTATTTT. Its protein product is CASSETSTDTQYF.

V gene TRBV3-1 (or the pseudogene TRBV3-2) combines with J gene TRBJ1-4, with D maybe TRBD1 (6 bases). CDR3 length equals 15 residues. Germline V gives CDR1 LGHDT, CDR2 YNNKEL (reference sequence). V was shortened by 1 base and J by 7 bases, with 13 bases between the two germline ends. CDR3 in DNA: TGTGCCAGCAGCCAAGGATCAGGGGTGGCTGAAAAACTGTTTTTT. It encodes CASSQGSGVAEKLFF.

The CDR3 region is CASSSPNYGYTF. DNA for the CDR3: TGTGCCAGCAGTTCCCCGAACTATGGCTACACCTTC. The chain combines TRBV28 with TRBJ1-2; D is undetermined. This CDR3 has 12 residues. Per the germline V gene, CDR1 is MDHEN and CDR2 is SYDVKM. The V end lost 4 bases, the J end lost 2 bases, and 5 bases lay between the germline ends.